The T cell receptor beta chain under discussion was sequenced for a study of cytomegalovirus exposure and HLA in healthy donors. Study-level points and caveats: With further analysis later on, most CMV-associated TCR beta chains appeared HLA-restricted. A later analysis reportedly found fewer N-insertions in an Asian-associated ancestry cluster than the roughly 670-donor mean. As a later analysis showed, several of the most significant clusters appeared to be linked to common viral pathogens. Earlier findings revealed that most TCR beta V segments proved productive either about 87% or about 30% of the time.

The ends were cut back, 0 bases at V and 4 bases at J, with 6 bases in the middle. The V gene's germline CDR1 is KGHSH and CDR2 LQKENI. The CDR3 covers 13 residues. In regard to this clone: Its matching antigen is unknown.

PCR primers comprised 60 Vbeta and 13 Jbeta primers. Here immunoSEQ multiplex PCR was the method, and the copy in TCRdb shows in-frame clones only, minus some. The table shows over 100,000 clones, with 70% to 80% occurring only once. Material for sequencing was PBMCs. V and J are TRBV18 and TRBJ1-1, with D uncertain. This TCR was sampled from a woman aged 18-29 years in good health and CMV-seropositive. This CDR3 is CASSPPSSTEAFF. The CDR3 DNA follows: TGTGCCAGCTCACCACCGTCGAGCACTGAAGCTTTCTTT.